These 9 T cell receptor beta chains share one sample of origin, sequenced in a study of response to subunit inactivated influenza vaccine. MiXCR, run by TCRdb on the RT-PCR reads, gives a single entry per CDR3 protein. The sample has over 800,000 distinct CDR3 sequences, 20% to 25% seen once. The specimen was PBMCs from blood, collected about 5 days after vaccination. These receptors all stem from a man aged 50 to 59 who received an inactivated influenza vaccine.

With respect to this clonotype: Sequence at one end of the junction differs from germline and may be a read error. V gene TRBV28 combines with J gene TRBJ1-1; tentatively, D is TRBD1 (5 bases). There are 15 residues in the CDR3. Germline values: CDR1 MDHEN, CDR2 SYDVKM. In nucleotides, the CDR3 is TGTTCCAGCAGTTACCCAATCGGACAGAACACTGAAGCTTTCTTT. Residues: CSSSYPIGQNTEAFF.

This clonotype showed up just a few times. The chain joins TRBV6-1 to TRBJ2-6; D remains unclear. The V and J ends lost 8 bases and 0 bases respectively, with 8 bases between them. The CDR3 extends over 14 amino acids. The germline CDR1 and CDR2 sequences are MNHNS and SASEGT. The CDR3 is CASLRDSGANVLTF. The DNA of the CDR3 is TGTGCCAGCTTAAGGGACTCTGGGGCCAACGTCCTGACTTTC.

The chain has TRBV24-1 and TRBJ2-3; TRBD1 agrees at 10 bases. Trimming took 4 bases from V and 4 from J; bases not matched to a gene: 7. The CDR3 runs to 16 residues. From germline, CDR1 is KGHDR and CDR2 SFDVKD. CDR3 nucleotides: TGTGCCACCAGTGACACATATGGACAGGGGGCAGATACGCAGTATTTT. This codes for CATSDTYGQGADTQYF.

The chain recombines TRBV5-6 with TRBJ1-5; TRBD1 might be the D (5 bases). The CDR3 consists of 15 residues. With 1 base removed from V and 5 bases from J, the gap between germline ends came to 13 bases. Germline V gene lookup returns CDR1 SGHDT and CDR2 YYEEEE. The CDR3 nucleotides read TGTGCCAGCAGCTTGACAGGACGGAGCGATCAGCCCCAGCATTTT. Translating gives CASSLTGRSDQPQHF.

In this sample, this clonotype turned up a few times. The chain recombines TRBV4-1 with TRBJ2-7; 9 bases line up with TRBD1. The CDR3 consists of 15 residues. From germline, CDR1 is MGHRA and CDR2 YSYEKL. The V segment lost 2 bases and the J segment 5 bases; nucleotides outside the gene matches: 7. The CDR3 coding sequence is TGCGCCAGCAGCCAAACCGGACAGGGGATTGACGAGCAGTACTTC. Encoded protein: CASSQTGQGIDEQYF.

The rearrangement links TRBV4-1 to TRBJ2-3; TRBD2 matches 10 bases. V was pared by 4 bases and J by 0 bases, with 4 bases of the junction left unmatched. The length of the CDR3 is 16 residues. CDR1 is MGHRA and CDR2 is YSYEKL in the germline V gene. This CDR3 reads CASSRGLAVSTDTQYF. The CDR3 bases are TGCGCCAGCAGCCGCGGACTAGCGGTAAGCACAGATACGCAGTATTTT.

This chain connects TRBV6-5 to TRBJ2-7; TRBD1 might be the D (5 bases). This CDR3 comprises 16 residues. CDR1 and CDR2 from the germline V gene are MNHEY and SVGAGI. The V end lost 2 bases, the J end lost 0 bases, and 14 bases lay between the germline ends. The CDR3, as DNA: TGTGCCAGCAGTTACCTGGGGCAGGAGAGCTCCTACGAGCAGTACTTC. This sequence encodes CASSYLGQESSYEQYF.

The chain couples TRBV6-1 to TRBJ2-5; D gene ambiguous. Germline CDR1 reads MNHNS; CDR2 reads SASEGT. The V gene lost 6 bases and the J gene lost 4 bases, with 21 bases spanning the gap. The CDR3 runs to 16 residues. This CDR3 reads CASSPLNVRYPETQYF. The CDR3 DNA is TGTGCCAGCAGCCCCTTAAACGTTCGTTATCCAGAGACCCAGTACTTC.

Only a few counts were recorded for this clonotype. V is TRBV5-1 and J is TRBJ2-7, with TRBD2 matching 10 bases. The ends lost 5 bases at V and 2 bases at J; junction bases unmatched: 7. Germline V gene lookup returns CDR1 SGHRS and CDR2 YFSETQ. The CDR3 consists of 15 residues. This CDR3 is CASSEASGGPYEQYF. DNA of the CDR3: TGCGCCAGCAGTGAGGCTAGCGGGGGCCCCTACGAGCAGTACTTC.